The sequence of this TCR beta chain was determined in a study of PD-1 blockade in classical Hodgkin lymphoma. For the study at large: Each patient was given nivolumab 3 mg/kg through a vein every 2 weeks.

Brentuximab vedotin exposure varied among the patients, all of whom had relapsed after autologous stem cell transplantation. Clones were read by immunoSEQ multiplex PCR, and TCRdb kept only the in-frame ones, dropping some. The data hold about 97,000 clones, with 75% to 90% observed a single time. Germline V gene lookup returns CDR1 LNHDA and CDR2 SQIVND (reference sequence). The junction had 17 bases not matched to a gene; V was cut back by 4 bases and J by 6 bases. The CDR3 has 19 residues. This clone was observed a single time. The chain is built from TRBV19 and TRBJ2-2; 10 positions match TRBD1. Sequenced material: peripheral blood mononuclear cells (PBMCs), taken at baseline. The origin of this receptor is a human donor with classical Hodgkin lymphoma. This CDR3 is CASSTRDRGSYRTPGELFF. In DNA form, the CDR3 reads TGTGCCAGTAGTACCCGGGACAGGGGATCTTATCGGACCCCCGGGGAGCTGTTTTTT.